Below are 21 T cell receptor beta chains sequenced from a single sample in a study of blood T cell repertoires in COVID-19. Repertoires were generated with immunoSEQ multiplex PCR, while TCRdb's copy carries only in-frame clones and drops some. The repertoire consists of around 97,000 clones, with 87% occurring once and the leading ten covering 5% to 8%. The source material was peripheral blood. These TCRs come from a human donor in a cohort sampled during active COVID-19.

The chain uses TRBV5-1 and TRBJ2-5; TRBD2 agrees at 7 bases. This CDR3 contains 15 residues. J gave up 5 bases and V 3 bases, and 10 bases lay outside the gene matches. Germline V CDR1 and CDR2: SGHRS, YFSETQ. CDR3 in DNA: TGCGCCAGCAGCTCCCGGACTAGTTTTGAGGAGACCCAGTACTTC. It specifies CASSSRTSFEETQYF.

The chain is built from TRBV13 and TRBJ1-1, with 7 bases identical to TRBD1. The V gene end was trimmed by 4 bases and the J gene end by 9 bases; junction bases not matched to a gene: 5. The CDR3 sequence is 12 residues long. Germline V gene sequence: CDR1 PRHDT, CDR2 FYEKMQ (reference sequence). CDR3 amino acids: CASSSGQPQAFF. Written as DNA, the CDR3 is TGTGCCAGCAGCTCGGGACAGCCCCAAGCTTTCTTT.

The sample holds a few counts of this clone. The chain recombines TRBV4-1 with TRBJ1-2; tentative D call: TRBD1 (5 bases). The V end was cut by 0 bases, the J end by 0 bases, with 14 bases between. Germline V gene data show CDR1 as MGHRA and CDR2 as YSYEKL. This CDR3 spans 17 amino acids. The CDR3 DNA reads TGCGCCAGCAGCCAAGAGGTTCCGGGACTTACTAACTATGGCTACACCTTC. Amino acids: CASSQEVPGLTNYGYTF.

This chain uses TRBV5-6 with TRBJ1-5; 10 bases are a match to TRBD1. Germline CDR1 SGHDT, CDR2 YYEEEE. The V gene end was trimmed by 2 bases and the J gene end by 6 bases; junction bases not matched to a gene: 5. The CDR3 covers 15 residues. CDR3 sequence reads: CASSLGTGVFQPQHF. CDR3 nucleotides: TGTGCCAGCAGCTTAGGGACAGGGGTTTTTCAGCCCCAGCATTTT.

This clone was seen a single time. This chain uses TRBV9 with TRBJ2-7; 7 positions agree with TRBD1. Germline CDR1 is SGDLS and CDR2 is YYNGEE. The CDR3 is made up of 14 amino acids. The V gene end was trimmed by 2 bases and the J gene end by 5 bases; junction bases not matched to a gene: 7. The CDR3 is CASSVETGPHEQYF. CDR3 coding DNA: TGTGCCAGCAGCGTCGAGACAGGGCCCCACGAGCAGTACTTC. The full variable domain, completed using reference TRBV9 and TRBJ2-7, is DSGVTQTPKHLITATGQRVTLRCSPRSGDLSVYWYQQSLDQGLQFLIQYYNGEERAKGNILERFSAQQFPDLHSELNLSSLELGDSALYFCASSVETGPHEQYFGPGTRLTVT.

This clone was recorded once. The gene calls are TRBV19 and TRBJ1-2; TRBD1 agrees at 9 bases. CDR3 size: 13 residues. The germline gives CDR1 LNHDA, CDR2 SQIVND (reference sequence). J lost 10 bases, V lost 7 bases, and 10 bases had no gene match. This CDR3 is CASTPDRGSDYTF. CDR3 coding DNA: TGTGCCAGTACCCCCGACAGGGGGAGTGACTACACCTTC.

The genes are TRBV7-8 and TRBJ2-5; the match to TRBD2 covers 10 bases. The CDR3 totals 16 residues. In germline, CDR1 is SGHVS, CDR2 FQNEAQ. Trimming took 5 bases from V and 2 from J; bases not matched to a gene: 8. As DNA, the CDR3 is TGTGCCAGCAGCCCCCAGGGGACTAGCGTACAAGAGACCCAGTACTTC. Encoded protein: CASSPQGTSVQETQYF.

The chain recombines TRBV15 with TRBJ1-4; possibly TRBD1 for D (5 bases). The CDR3 length is 13 residues. Deletions cut 4 bases from V and 8 bases from J, with 11 bases between. Germline values: CDR1 LNHNV, CDR2 YYDKDF (reference sequence). CDR3 loop: CATSTGVGEKLFF. The DNA for the CDR3 is TGTGCCACCAGCACGGGGGTCGGGGAAAAACTGTTTTTT.

The rearrangement joins TRBV5-1 to TRBJ1-1; 8 bases map to TRBD1. CDR1 is SGHRS, CDR2 YFSETQ, per germline. Trimming removed 0 bases from V and 5 bases from J; junction bases left unmatched: 6. The CDR3 contains 15 residues. CDR3 region: CASSLGTGGKTEAFF. CDR3 nucleotide sequence: TGCGCCAGCAGCTTGGGAACAGGGGGTAAAACTGAAGCTTTCTTT.

The CDR3 here is CASSLTGGSYNSPLHF. CDR3 coding DNA: TGTGCCAGCAGCCTAACAGGGGGCTCCTATAATTCACCCCTCCACTTT. V and J are TRBV11-2 and TRBJ1-6; 8 bases agree with TRBD1. The junction had 3 bases not matched to a gene; V was cut back by 5 bases and J by 0 bases. The CDR3 has 16 residues. Per the germline V gene, CDR1 is SGHAT and CDR2 is FQNNGV.

The J gene is TRBJ1-6, the V gene TRBV27; tentative D call: TRBD1 (5 bases). V was clipped by 4 bases and J by 10 bases, with 11 bases between them. The CDR3 sequence is 13 residues long. Germline V gives CDR1 MNHEY, CDR2 SMNVEV (reference sequence). The CDR3 loop reads CASSSWGESPLHF. CDR3 DNA: TGTGCCAGCAGTTCTTGGGGGGAATCACCCCTCCACTTT.

This sequence joins TRBV21-1 and TRBJ2-2; the listed D gene, TRBD1, was not tested against the DNA. TRBV21-1 is annotated as a pseudogene. CDR3 length: 17 amino acids. The CDR3 is CARLRDRALPITGELFF. The DNA of the CDR3 is TGTGCCAGGTTGCGGGACAGGGCCCTCCCCATCACCGGGGAGCTGTTTTTT.

The chain recombines TRBV7-2 with TRBJ2-2; possible D gene TRBD2, 6 bases. The CDR3 extends over 15 amino acids. The germline V gene has CDR1 SGHTA and CDR2 FQGNSA. The germline V and J ends were trimmed by 7 bases and 7 bases, with 19 bases remaining between them. In DNA form, the CDR3 reads TGTGCCAGCACCCCTTACGGGGGTGATAACGGGGAGCTGTTTTTT. This encodes CASTPYGGDNGELFF.

The genes are TRBV24-1 and TRBJ2-1; no clear D. The CDR3 is made up of 14 amino acids. V shed 5 bases and J shed 4 bases, with 11 bases lying between them. In germline, CDR1 is KGHDR, CDR2 SFDVKD. The CDR3 region has the DNA TGTGCCACCAGTGGTTGGTCGAGTTACAATGAGCAGTTCTTC. Translating it yields CATSGWSSYNEQFF.

The V call is TRBV7-9, the J call TRBJ2-1, with 7 bases lining up with TRBD1. The CDR3 spans 14 residues. Germline-derived CDR1 and CDR2 are SEHNR and FQNEAQ (reference sequence). V lost 5 bases and J lost 10; bases outside the gene matches: 11. DNA of the CDR3: TGTGCCAGCAGCCGCGAATTCAGGGGGAGCGAGCAGTTCTTC. This translates into CASSREFRGSEQFF.

The V gene is TRBV19, the J gene TRBJ1-2, with a possible D match to TRBD1 (5 bases). The CDR3 runs 16 residues. V dropped 7 bases and J dropped 4 bases, with 22 bases sitting between them. Germline CDR1 reads LNHDA; CDR2 reads SQIVND (reference sequence). This CDR3 is CASNRPNNLDSYGYTF. In DNA form, the CDR3 reads TGTGCCAGTAACCGGCCCAACAACCTCGACAGCTATGGCTACACCTTC.

The chain links TRBV11-2 to TRBJ2-3; TRBD1 agrees at 7 bases. Germline CDR1 is SGHAT and CDR2 is FQNNGV. There are 15 residues in the CDR3. The trim removed 6 bases at V and 2 bases at J, leaving 8 bases unmatched. Here the CDR3 DNA reads TGTGCCAGCAGAAGGCCGGGACAGTCCACAGATACGCAGTATTTT. Its protein product is CASRRPGQSTDTQYF.

The CDR3 spells CASSQVHAGDYNEQFF. The DNA of the CDR3 is TGCGCCAGCAGCCAAGTACATGCGGGGGATTACAATGAGCAGTTCTTC. The chain employs TRBV4-1 and TRBJ2-1, with 7 nucleotides matching TRBD2. CDR3 size: 16 residues. Trimming removed 1 base from V and 4 bases from J; junction bases left unmatched: 7. The germline V gene encodes CDR1 MGHRA and CDR2 YSYEKL.

This rearrangement joins TRBV6-4 to TRBJ2-1; D remains ambiguous. The CDR3 sequence is 13 residues long. Trimming removed 3 bases at V and 4 bases at J, with 7 bases between. Per the germline V gene, CDR1 is MRHNA and CDR2 is SNTAGT. CDR3 sequence: CASSEYKYNEQFF. In nucleotides, the CDR3 is TGTGCCAGCAGTGAGTACAAATACAATGAGCAGTTCTTC.

The chain is built from TRBV7-9 and TRBJ2-7; 7 bases are a match to TRBD2. Germline trimming cut 2 bases from V and 3 bases from J; bases unmatched to any gene: 10. This CDR3 contains 16 residues. Germline V CDR1 and CDR2: SEHNR, FQNEAQ (reference sequence). CDR3 amino acids: CASSLSHPASGYEQYF. The CDR3 DNA is TGTGCCAGCAGCTTAAGTCATCCGGCTAGCGGCTACGAGCAGTACTTC. The full variable domain, completed using reference TRBV7-9 and TRBJ2-7, is DTGVSQNPRHKITKRGQNVTFRCDPISEHNRLYWYRQTLGQGPEFLTYFQNEAQLEKSRLLSDRFSAERPKGSFSTLEIQRTEQGDSAMYLCASSLSHPASGYEQYFGPGTRLTVT.

The V and J genes are TRBV3-1 (or the pseudogene TRBV3-2) and TRBJ1-5; unclear D gene. V was shortened by 0 bases and J by 9 bases, with 9 bases between the two germline ends. The CDR3 length is 13 residues. CDR1 is LGHDT and CDR2 is YNNKEL in the germline V gene (reference sequence). The CDR3 nucleotides are TGTGCCAGCAGCCAAGAGGGAGGATTGCCCCAGCATTTT. This encodes CASSQEGGLPQHF.